This is a list of T cell receptor beta chains from one sample in a study of shared clonotypes between healthy human individuals. TCRdb's copy holds only in-frame clones and misses some; the assay was immunoSEQ multiplex PCR. The repertoire includes over a million clones, roughly 96% of them detected once, and approximately 1% sits in the top ten. The sample taken for sequencing was naive CD4+ T cells sorted from blood. Receptors originate from a man under 40 in good health. Each CDR3 is given with its conserved first and last residue.

v_gene	len	j_gene	CDR3aa
TRBV29-1	14	TRBJ2-7	CSVAFRSPSYEQYF
TRBV10-3	15	TRBJ2-3	CAISSVPGGSDTQYF
TRBV4-1	16	TRBJ1-1	CASSPDWRSLITEAFF
TRBV27	14	TRBJ2-7	CASSPFQGSNEQYF
TRBV7-9	13	TRBJ1-2	CASSFGQLHGYTF
TRBV19	17	TRBJ1-2	CASTGGAAGSANYGYTF
TRBV5-1	12	TRBJ1-1	CASSLKGDEAFF
TRBV27	13	TRBJ1-1	CATSGQLNTEAFF
TRBV25-1	13	TRBJ2-3	CASHGGPADTQYF
TRBV30	14	TRBJ2-6	CAWSVRAGANVLTF
TRBV11-3	14	TRBJ2-6	CASSSSSGANVLTF
TRBV7-8	15	TRBJ2-7	CASSLRGGRALEQYF
TRBV15	16	TRBJ2-1	CATSRDRPSAYNEQFF
TRBV19	14	TRBJ1-2	CASSPTGGNYGYTF
TRBV5-4	15	TRBJ2-7	CASSSTGTGSYEQYF
TRBV5-1	15	TRBJ1-1	CASRPYPTTNTEAFF
TRBV9	15	TRBJ2-7	CASSVGSRNHYEQYF
TRBV5-4	17	TRBJ2-1	CASSLGGAGGPNNEQFF
TRBV14	13	TRBJ2-5	CASSPGEGVTQYF
TRBV6-5	16	TRBJ1-2	CASSYSPGGYDYGYTF
TRBV9	16	TRBJ2-1	CASSITGTSSYNEQFF
TRBV4-3	14	TRBJ1-2	CASSRQTGGYGYTF
TRBV29-1	13	TRBJ2-7	CSVSSDSSYEQYF
TRBV27	16	TRBJ2-3	CASSLGASGSTDTQYF
TRBV7-6	15	TRBJ2-5	CASSLVGQGGETQYF
TRBV19	14	TRBJ2-5	CASRGLAGGETQYF
TRBV19	16	TRBJ2-3	CASSMTSGSRTDTQYF
TRBV5-1	14	TRBJ2-5	CASSLEAGSETQYF
TRBV30	13	TRBJ2-3	CAWARVWADTQYF
TRBV5-4	15	TRBJ1-1	CASSPSVRVNTEAFF
TRBV5-1	15	TRBJ2-5	CASSLLAGKQETQYF
TRBV7-7	14	TRBJ2-5	CASRDAGGWETQYF
TRBV7-9	12	TRBJ1-1	CASSFPGTEAFF
TRBV5-4	13	TRBJ1-2	CASSYDRLRDYTF
TRBV19	17	TRBJ2-1	CASSGGTAKLRDNEQFF
TRBV19	17	TRBJ2-1	CASSIDRTLSMRNEQFF
TRBV28	15	TRBJ1-4	CASSLPTGFTQKLFF
TRBV7-9	15	TRBJ1-3	CASSARTVPGNTIYF
TRBV5-4	15	TRBJ1-1	CASSLSVAPNTEAFF
TRBV28	16	TRBJ2-7	CASSLITLPTAYEQYF
TRBV29-1	14	TRBJ2-1	CSVSRTGGSDEQFF
TRBV9	14	TRBJ2-2	CASSVGLNTGELFF